The rows below give T cell receptor beta chains drawn from one sample of a study of T cell responses to AZD1222 COVID-19 vaccine. Measured with immunoSEQ multiplex PCR; TCRdb has only the in-frame clones, and not every one. The table lists more than 70,000 clones, roughly 85% of them singletons, with 1.3% in the top ten. The input for sequencing was peripheral blood, taken 28 days after the second AZD1222 dose. Receptors originate from an adult who received the AZD1222 COVID-19 vaccine. The CDR3 runs from the conserved cysteine through the conserved F or W. The D gene is left open where the match is weak. The listing skips clone size in some rows; elsewhere it reads once, few, many or a size class.

D gene	V gene	J gene	clone size	CDR3 DNA	CDR3 protein
TRBD2	TRBV6-5	TRBJ2-7	-	TGTGCCAGCAGTTACCCGAAAGCGGGAGGGTTCTACGAGCAGTACTTC	CASSYPKAGGFYEQYF
-	TRBV7-9	TRBJ1-1	once	TGTGCCAGCAGCTTGAGCAGGAACACTGAAGCTTTCTTT	CASSLSRNTEAFF
-	TRBV13	TRBJ2-5	-	TGTGCCAGCAGCCTCGCCCGAGAGACCCAGTACTTC	CASSLARETQYF
-	TRBV11-2	TRBJ2-1	-	TGTGCCAGCAGCACCCAGCGCCGTCGCTCCTACAATGAGCAGTTCTTC	CASSTQRRRSYNEQFF
-	TRBV10-3	TRBJ1-6	-	TGTGCCATCAGTGAGCCCCCGGTAGTGTACCTCCACTTT	CAISEPPVVYLHF
-	TRBV4-2	TRBJ2-1	-	TGTGCCAGCAGCCTTTACGGAGGGCTCAATGAGCAGTTCTTC	CASSLYGGLNEQFF
-	TRBV2	TRBJ1-2	-	TGTGCCACCACGCAGAGGGTTGGCTACACCTTC	CATTQRVGYTF
TRBD2	TRBV13	TRBJ2-1	-	TGTGCCAGCAGCCCGTGGGGGTGGGGTGGTAGCGGGGGAAATGAGCAGTTCTTC	CASSPWGWGGSGGNEQFF
TRBD1	TRBV19	TRBJ1-5	-	TGTGCCAGTAGCGAACAGGGGTGGAATCAGCCCCAGCATTTT	CASSEQGWNQPQHF
-	TRBV5-1	TRBJ1-1	-	TGCGCCAGCAGCTTGGGCCACCTGGGGGTTGAAGCTTTCTTT	CASSLGHLGVEAFF
TRBD2	TRBV7-3	TRBJ2-1	-	TGTGCCAGCAGCTTTACTAGCGGGTCATACAATGAGCAGTTCTTC	CASSFTSGSYNEQFF
TRBD1	TRBV4-3	TRBJ1-1	-	TGCGCCAGCAGCCAAGTAGGGATAGGGACAGGGGGGAACACTGAAGCTTTCTTT	CASSQVGIGTGGNTEAFF
-	TRBV3-1/TRBV3-2	TRBJ1-1	-	TGTGCCAGCAGCCAAGGGTTGAGCACTGAAGCTTTCTTT	CASSQGLSTEAFF
TRBD2	TRBV5-3	TRBJ2-1	-	TGTGCCAGAAGCTCGCTAGCGGGAGTTGACAATGAGCAGTTCTTC	CARSSLAGVDNEQFF
-	TRBV10-3	TRBJ1-5	-	TGTGCCATCAGTAAGGACAGAAATCAGCCCCAGCATTTT	CAISKDRNQPQHF
TRBD1	TRBV5-8	TRBJ1-4	few	TGTGCCAGCACCCGTTCTCCGGACAGGACCGTTCAGGAAGGTTTT	CASTRSPDRTVQEGF
-	TRBV11-3	TRBJ2-3	-	TGTGCCAGCAGCTTAGATAAAGCGGGCGTGACAGATACGCAGTATTTT	CASSLDKAGVTDTQYF
-	TRBV30	TRBJ1-1	-	TGTGCCTGGAGTGCAATAGGGAACACTGAAGCTTTCTTT	CAWSAIGNTEAFF